This T cell receptor (beta chain) stems from a study of blood T cell repertoires in COVID-19. Sequencing used immunoSEQ multiplex PCR; TCRdb keeps in-frame clones, though not all of them. The sample includes approximately 70,000 clones, 70% to 85% seen only once; the top ten take roughly a tenth. CDR1 and CDR2 (germline): SSHAT, FNYEAQ (reference sequence). Between the trimmed V and J ends, which lost 0 bases and 1 base, there was a span of 13 bases. The CDR3 has 16 residues. V usage is TRBV7-7 and J usage is TRBJ2-7; D possibly corresponds to TRBD1 (5 bases). Sequenced: peripheral blood. The sequence derives from a woman in her 50s with acute or convalescent COVID-19. The CDR3 here is CASSLAGRRVSYEQYF. The DNA for the CDR3 is TGTGCCAGCAGCTTAGCGGGTCGCAGGGTATCCTACGAGCAGTACTTC.